Shown below are 10 T cell receptor beta chains from a single sample sequenced in a study of early T cells in non-severe SARS-CoV-2 infection. TCRdb redid the calling of the 5' RACE reads with MiXCR, one entry per CDR3 protein. In the table there are 35,000 to 50,000 distinct CDR3 sequences, about a quarter of which are singletons. Sequenced here: whole blood, sampled at baseline. The receptors were sampled from an adult who was a healthcare worker with PCR-confirmed SARS-CoV-2 infection or an uninfected control (not recorded which).

This clonotype appeared many times. The chain recombines TRBV7-3 with TRBJ1-1; no clear D gene. Germline V lookup: CDR1 SGHTA, CDR2 FQGTGA. Trimming removed 7 bases at V and 4 bases at J, with 10 bases between. The CDR3 has 12 amino acids. Here the CDR3 DNA reads TGTGCCAGCACCGAGCCGGGCACTGAAGCTTTCTTT. It specifies CASTEPGTEAFF.

The chain has TRBV7-6 and TRBJ2-7; D not certain. The V gene's germline CDR1 is SGHVS and CDR2 FNYEAQ. V was cut by 0 bases and J by 1 base, with 7 bases left in between. The CDR3 consists of 14 residues. The CDR3 loop reads CASSLAGSSYEQYF. The CDR3 DNA reads as TGTGCCAGCAGCTTAGCGGGAAGTTCCTACGAGCAGTACTTC.

This clonotype was detected many times. This rearrangement joins TRBV29-1 to TRBJ2-1; D perhaps matches TRBD2 (6 bases). The CDR3 has 14 amino acids. The germline gives CDR1 SQVTM, CDR2 ANQGSEA. V lost 4 bases and J 8 bases, leaving 18 bases between the germline ends. As DNA, the CDR3 is TGCAGCGTTGGGGAGGAACAGTCGTTTTATGAGCAGTTCTTC. Protein: CSVGEEQSFYEQFF.

This clonotype occurred a few times. The CDR3 region has the DNA TGTGCCAGCAGCTTAGGGCCGATACATAATTCACCCCTCCACTTT. It encodes CASSLGPIHNSPLHF. This chain joins TRBV7-2 and TRBJ1-6, with unresolved D. The CDR3 is 15 amino acids. The germline V and J ends were trimmed by 1 base and 5 bases, with 9 bases remaining between them. In germline, CDR1 is SGHTA, CDR2 FQGNSA.

J is TRBJ1-1 and V is TRBV28, with D possibly TRBD1 on 6 matching bases. Germline values: CDR1 MDHEN, CDR2 SYDVKM. The CDR3 contains 12 residues. V shed 2 bases and J shed 9 bases, with 10 bases lying between them. CDR3 bases: TGTGCCAGCAGTTTACGCCAGGGGCAAGCTTTCTTT. Translation: CASSLRQGQAFF. The complete variable domain, with remaining parts taken from reference TRBV28 and TRBJ1-1, reads DVKVTQSSRYLVKRTGEKVFLECVQDMDHENMFWYRQDPGLGLRLIYFSYDVKMKEKGDIPEGYSVSREKKERFSLILESASTNQTSMYLCASSLRQGQAFFGQGTRLTVV.

The chain couples TRBV7-9 to TRBJ1-5; the match to TRBD1 covers 7 bases. The length of the CDR3 is 16 residues. Germline CDR1 SEHNR, CDR2 FQNEAQ (reference sequence). V shed 1 base, J shed 2 bases, and the junction held 5 bases outside the gene matches. DNA of the CDR3: TGTGCCAGCAGCTTAGGGACAGGTTTTGGCAATCAGCCCCAGCATTTT. Its protein product is CASSLGTGFGNQPQHF.

The rearrangement links TRBV20-1 to TRBJ2-1; 8 nucleotides align to TRBD1. The length of the CDR3 is 12 residues. In germline, CDR1 is DFQATT, CDR2 SNEGSKA (reference sequence). Unmatched junction bases numbered 7, after V lost 7 bases and J lost 8 bases. The CDR3: CSGDRGFDEQFF. The DNA for the CDR3 is TGCAGTGGTGACAGGGGTTTCGATGAGCAGTTCTTC.

This clonotype has only a few counts. The V call is TRBV7-9, the J call TRBJ2-5; D might be TRBD2 (5 bases). The CDR3 runs 14 residues. The ends were cut back, 1 base at V and 7 bases at J, with 13 bases in the middle. Germline loops: CDR1 SEHNR, CDR2 FQNEAQ (reference sequence). The CDR3 loop is CASSLEGLAGTQYF. CDR3 DNA: TGTGCCAGCAGCTTAGAAGGGCTAGCCGGGACCCAGTACTTC.

This clonotype was seen a few times. The chain employs TRBV10-3 and TRBJ2-2; no clear D gene. Trimming cost V 4 bases and J 0 bases, with 12 bases left between them. Germline V CDR1 and CDR2: ENHRY, SYGVKD. This CDR3 region has 16 residues. The CDR3 DNA follows: TGTGCCATCAGTGTTGCAGGAGCCACGAACACCGGGGAGCTGTTTTTT. It specifies CAISVAGATNTGELFF.

The CDR3 bases are TGTGCCAGCAGGGGACTAGCGGGTGAATACGAGCAGTACTTC. Protein product: CASRGLAGEYEQYF. The chain has TRBV7-8 and TRBJ2-7; 12 bases are a match to TRBD2. The germline V gene has CDR1 SGHVS and CDR2 FQNEAQ. CDR3 length: 14 residues. Trimming at V came to 6 bases and at J to 4 bases, leaving 4 bases not matched to a gene.